This is a list of T cell receptor beta chains from one sample in a study of T cell repertoires in cytomegalovirus infection. No cognate antigen is known for these TCRs. Each CDR3 protein is one row after TCRdb ran MiXCR on the reads. The sample records about a million distinct CDR3 sequences, about 33% being singletons. Sequenced material: cultured CD8+ T cells from PBMCs, taken from culture after CMV antigen stimulation. The receptors derive from a human donor in good health (CMV status not recorded). Some clones in this sample may be carry-over from other donors' samples. CDR3s leave out the opening cysteine and the closing phenylalanine or tryptophan. A D gene is named only where the DNA matches it firmly.

V | D | CDR3
TRBV12-3/TRBV12-4 | TRBD2 | ATGASGGAASNRDEQY
TRBV2 | - | ASSERRDEQF
TRBV7-2 | TRBD1 | ASSPTYRGRNGYT
TRBV7-9 | TRBD1 | ASSLSEGGRLTNTEAF
TRBV19 | - | ASSIDREPQH
TRBV6-5 | - | ASSPQTVTYEQY
TRBV7-6 | - | ASSQRGTNEQF
TRBV14 | TRBD1 | ASSQSGTGNTEAF
TRBV20-1 | - | SATPWGARDYGYT
TRBV4-1 | - | ASSQVQNSNQPQH
TRBV5-5 | - | ASSLESGENEQF
TRBV7-6 | TRBD1 | ASSGTGQGTYEQY
TRBV7-3 | - | ASSLNGGPKNIQY
TRBV7-8 | TRBD2 | ASSFPLRAGGEGHEQF
TRBV12-3/TRBV12-4 | TRBD1 | ASSLAGQDGEQF
TRBV19 | - | ASKEGGGIQPQH
TRBV7-6 | TRBD1 | ASSLYRTGGLNEQF
TRBV12-3/TRBV12-4 | - | ASSLALPDGYT
TRBV7-2 | - | ASSLDYSGTDNEKLF
TRBV7-6 | - | ASSKSDFTGELF
TRBV6-5 | - | ASSYWGTNYGYT
TRBV20-1 | TRBD1 | SARDSSRDRNNEQF
TRBV27 | TRBD1 | ASSLSGQGFFGENGYT
TRBV20-1 | TRBD1 | SARTTGGPYEQY
TRBV28 | TRBD1 | ASSYRGTPPGYGYT
TRBV6-6 | - | ASSYREGINYGYT
TRBV9 | TRBD1 | ASQTGGGGANVLT
TRBV12-3/TRBV12-4 | - | ASSLRPVEAF